What follows is one T cell receptor (beta chain) and its context. Which antigen it targets is not known. Per-base qualities were not stored, and no clone one base away is much larger. The donors were healthy, HIV-negative adults with no recently reported acute infections or vaccinations. All donors were Caucasian adults living in Nashville, Tennessee, USA. CD4+ T cells were enriched by magnetic negative selection; naive cells were then positively selected on CD45RA, and the negative fraction formed the memory subset. Blood was collected by leukapheresis, and PBMCs were isolated by Ficoll-Histopaque density gradient centrifugation and then cryopreserved in liquid nitrogen vapor phase. Analytical flow cytometry was used to check the purity and quantity of every magnetically sorted T cell population. Each sorted fraction had its genomic DNA isolated and then quantified by UV absorbance on a Nanodrop 2000c.

This entry belongs to a study of shared clonotypes between healthy human individuals (dated by TCRdb to the early 2020s). Regarding the complete study: The cohort comprised a couple of women and three men aged 18 to 49 years. For each donor, CD4 naive and CD4 memory were each run on three plates, CD8 naive on two plates, and CD8 memory on one plate. To estimate repertoire size and how much clonotype sharing occurs between individuals, the study deeply sequenced the blood TCR repertoires of 4 to 6 healthy adults. Libraries were prepared and TCR repertoires were sequenced by different laboratories using diverse techniques, in order to increase sequencing depth and limit assay-specific biases. Per donor, leukapheresis produced somewhere between about 0.94 and 9.5 billion PBMCs. Summary of the overall study and its limitations: Estimated clonotype richness was generally larger for naive than for memory subsets. Because the study included a small number of donors, the genetic and exposure-history diversity represented was limited. Rarefaction of sorted-subset datasets indicated incomplete sequencing despite the large sequencing depth. Based on pairwise subsampling, the degree of clonotype sharing among donors was expected to be affected by sequencing depth. Across a few donors, around 5.4% of naive CD4, roughly 3.8% of naive CD8, 2% to 2.5% of memory CD4, and under 0.45% of memory CD8 clonotypes were shared. Only blood was sampled, and tissue TCR repertoires likely differ from those in blood. Compared with non-shared clonotypes, the clonotypes found in all four sorted-subset donors had higher generation probabilities.

Using the deep immunoSEQ assay, multiplex PCR amplified TCR CDR3 regions from genomic DNA. Extracted genomic DNA from each cell subset was spread evenly across all wells of several immunoSEQ 96-well plates, with each plate serving as a replicate. For sorted subsets, each replicate PCR was loaded with 200 ng genomic DNA, equivalent to 30,000 or so T cell genomes. Purified libraries were quantified with a Qubit 3.0 fluorometer, sized on a Bioanalyzer 2100, and re-quantified with the KAPA Library Quantification kit. Every immunoSEQ 96-well plate was sequenced on a separate single-read 150-cycle Illumina NextSeq 550 flow cell. Regarding the original processing steps: The immunoSEQ output contained only junctional sequences without quality scores, so filtering could not match that applied to full-length reads. Sequences were annotated with PyIR, a Python wrapper for IgBLAST v1.9, and V/J genes and CDR3 were assigned using IMGT germline references. Reads with weak V/J assignments (E-value above 1e-6), missing CDR3, stop codons, out-of-frame junctions, or ambiguous translated residues were removed. V3J clonotypes were defined as sequences sharing the same inferred V gene, J gene, and CDR3 amino acid sequence. The percentage overlap between two repertoires was calculated by dividing the number of shared unique clonotypes by the size of the smaller repertoire. RTK rarefaction, the Chao1 estimator, and Recon v2.1 estimates of unobserved clonotypes were used to assess repertoire richness. Generation probabilities were computed with OLGA for all TCRbeta clonotypes obtained by the gDNA method from four donors. In TCRdb, the immuneACCESS table is reduced to in-frame sequences with V and J assigned. These tables do not hold every clone; where another copy was compared, an unresolved V gene accounts for under half, and the others remain unexplained. V and J calls and clone size follow that table, whereas D and trimming were derived from the DNA. Across this sample there are roughly 1,500,000 clones, with less than 99% seen only once. Roughly 0.36% of the sample belongs to the ten largest clones.

CDR1 SGHTA and CDR2 FQGNSA were looked up in the germline V gene. V is cut back by 5 bases and J by 12 bases, with 11 bases in the junction unmatched. Including the terminal cysteine and phenylalanine, the CDR3 comprises 13 residues. The CDR3 DNA has 39 bases and is translated from base 1. Sequencing was performed on naive CD4+ T cells sorted from blood. The sample's cell subset or site, from its label and the paper: CD45RA+ positively selected. The TCR sequence derives from a man aged 25 to 45 in good health. The rearrangement joined TRBV7-2 to TRBJ2-7; 9 nucleotides in the junction match TRBD2. The DNA sequence is given as TGTGCCAGCAGCGCCGGGACTAGCAGGATTGGGTACTTC. The translation is CASSAGTSRIGYF.